Listed below are T cell receptor beta chains from one sample, sequenced in a study of patients and donors after allogeneic stem cell transplantation. TCRdb re-called the RT-PCR reads through MiXCR, storing one row per CDR3 protein. The sample consists of 400,000 to 450,000 distinct CDR3 sequences, approximately 16% of them appearing once. The specimen sequenced was blood, either unsorted or a sorted T cell fraction (not recorded which). All receptors come from a human donor who was either an allogeneic HSCT recipient or a stem cell or donor lymphocyte infusion donor (not recorded which). It is not recorded whose cells these are; they may come from a transplant donor. CDR3s include the opening cysteine and the closing phenylalanine or tryptophan. The D gene is left open where the match is weak. For some rows the clone size is stated as once, few or many, or as a class when expanded; others skip it.

>TRBV7-8|many|TRBJ1-3|.
TGTGCCAGCAGCCTACGGACAGCCGGAAACACCATATATTTT
CASSLRTAGNTIYF
>TRBV25-1|few|TRBJ2-7|TRBD2
TGTGCCAGCACTAGCGGGAGTAACGAGCAGTACTTC
CASTSGSNEQYF
>TRBV5-5|.|TRBJ1-4|.
TGTGCCAGCAGCTCAGGGAATGGCGAAAAACTGTTTTTT
CASSSGNGEKLFF
>TRBV30|few|TRBJ1-5|.
TGTGCCTGGAGACCGGGACCTCGCAATCAGCCCCAGCATTTT
CAWRPGPRNQPQHF
>TRBV20-1|.|TRBJ2-7|.
TGCAGTGCTAGAGGCCTCCACAGCGGTCGGTCCTACGAGCAGTACTTC
CSARGLHSGRSYEQYF
>TRBV29-1|.|TRBJ2-7|.
TGCAGCATTAGGGTCCTTGGGGTCTACGAGCAGTACTTC
CSIRVLGVYEQYF
>TRBV11-1|.|TRBJ2-2|.
TGTGCCAGCAGCAGCGGTCGGGCACAGAACACCGGGGAGCTGTTTTTT
CASSSGRAQNTGELFF
>TRBV12-3/TRBV12-4|few|TRBJ2-5|.
TGTGCCAGCTCTCCCCAGCTGGTGACCCAGTACTTC
CASSPQLVTQYF
>TRBV21-1|.|TRBJ2-7|.
TGTGCCAGCAGCAAAGGTGGCAGGGAGGCCCACTACGAGCAGTACTTC
CASSKGGREAHYEQYF
>TRBV2|.|TRBJ2-1|.
TGTGCCAGCTCTGGAAAAACAGAGCAGTTCTTC
CASSGKTEQFF
>TRBV2|.|TRBJ2-3|.
TGTGCCAGCAGGACCCCCTGGGGCACAGATACGCAGTATTTT
CASRTPWGTDTQYF
>TRBV6-1|.|TRBJ1-1|TRBD1
TGTGCCAGCAGGCCGGGACAGACGAACACTGAAGCTTTCTTT
CASRPGQTNTEAFF
>TRBV5-1|many|TRBJ2-1|TRBD1
TGCGCCAGCAGCGGAACCGGGACAGAGAGCTTC
CASSGTGTESF
>TRBV7-6|.|TRBJ2-3|.
TGTGCCAGCAGCTACTTTAGAGGAGGGGACACAGATACGCAGTATTTT
CASSYFRGGDTDTQYF
>TRBV4-2|many|TRBJ2-2|TRBD2
TGTGCCAGCAGCCAAACCGGGACTAGAAGTGTCTGGGAGCTGTTTTTT
CASSQTGTRSVWELFF